This section outlines one T cell receptor beta chain sequence together with its context. What it binds is unknown. This CDR3 has 15 amino acids. Germline lookup yields CDR1 MNHEY and CDR2 SMNVEV (reference sequence). With 6 bases clipped from V and 2 bases from J, the junction kept 5 bases outside the gene matches. In the library, unique molecular identifiers were attached to individual cDNA molecules. TCRdb called the RACE reads again in MiXCR, with one record for every CDR3 protein. The sample lists some 200,000 distinct CDR3 sequences; around 30% were seen once. The data were obtained in a study of human T cells and chemical hapten exposure. Broader study findings: DPC sensitization produced no change in TCRs with frequency above 1 in 1000.

The sample's time point: pre-sensitization, week 0. Treatment indicated: therapeutic diphenylcyclopropenone sensitization with weekly scalp DPC. In every case, blood was obtained before the patch test was applied. The V call is TRBV27, the J call TRBJ2-1, with 9 nucleotides matching TRBD2. This TCR derives from a woman aged 25 to 39 with alopecia areata. Some clones in this sample may be carry-over from other donors' samples. The material sequenced was whole blood, taken in connection with sensitization to the hapten diphenylcyclopropenone (DPC). The CDR3, as DNA: TGTGCCAGCAGGTCGGCGGGGGGGCCCTACAATGAGCAGTTCTTC. Translation gives CASRSAGGPYNEQFF.